Below, one T cell receptor beta chain is given with its context. Its cognate antigen is unknown. The CDR3 has 15 residues. Germline lookup yields CDR1 LGHNA and CDR2 YSLEER. V lost 0 bases and J lost 2, with 10 bases in between. This sample is drawn from a study of cytomegalovirus exposure and HLA in healthy donors. Whole-study findings and limits: The study recorded 160 or so TCR beta chains that were cytomegalovirus-associated. Per a later analysis, approximately 16,000 TCR beta sequences showed association with HLA alleles at 0.05 false discovery rate.

Amplification used 60 Vbeta primers and 13 Jbeta primers. Sequencing was performed with immunoSEQ multiplex PCR; in TCRdb, only in-frame clones are kept and a portion is missing. The repertoire has about 160,000 clones, about two thirds of them found once; the top ten carry over 2.5%. Regarding donors, all were healthy bone marrow donors. The study sampled nominally healthy donors, though unrecorded immune exposures were likely. The source material was PBMCs. This chain joins TRBV4-3 and TRBJ1-2; D not certain. This TCR was sampled from a woman between 25 and 40 years old in good health and CMV-seronegative. The CDR3 is CASSQEPGPNYGYTF. The CDR3 DNA reads TGCGCCAGCAGCCAAGAACCAGGCCCAAACTATGGCTACACCTTC.